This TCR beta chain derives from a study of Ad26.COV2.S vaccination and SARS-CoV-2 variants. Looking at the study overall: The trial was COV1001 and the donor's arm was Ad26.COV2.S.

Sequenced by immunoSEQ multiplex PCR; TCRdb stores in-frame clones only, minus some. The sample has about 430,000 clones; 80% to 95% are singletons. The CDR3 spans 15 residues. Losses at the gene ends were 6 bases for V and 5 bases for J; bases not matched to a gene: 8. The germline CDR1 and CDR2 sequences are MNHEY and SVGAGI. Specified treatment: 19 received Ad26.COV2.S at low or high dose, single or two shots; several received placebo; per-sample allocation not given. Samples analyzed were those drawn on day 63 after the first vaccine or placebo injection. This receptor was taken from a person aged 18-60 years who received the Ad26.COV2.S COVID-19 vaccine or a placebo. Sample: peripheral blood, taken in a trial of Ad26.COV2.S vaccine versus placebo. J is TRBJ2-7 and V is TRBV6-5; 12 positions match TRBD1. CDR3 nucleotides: TGTGCCAGCAGAGCATCCGGGACAGGGGGCCACGAGCAGTACTTC. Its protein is CASRASGTGGHEQYF.